This TCR beta chain appears in the sequencing data of a study of cytomegalovirus exposure and HLA in healthy donors. General study findings and limits: Researchers reported in a later analysis that common viral pathogens appeared linked to several top clusters. Reportedly, diagnosis of cytomegalovirus status by the classifier showed high specificity and sensitivity. Fewer than 20,000 TCR beta sequences were associated with HLA alleles at 0.05 false discovery rate in a later analysis.

Both 60 Vbeta primers and 13 Jbeta primers went into the PCR. Original analysis: An analysis performed later counted roughly 79 million unique TCR beta chains (roughly 11 million of them shared). Some clones are missing from TCRdb's copy, which holds only in-frame ones; the method was immunoSEQ multiplex PCR. V and J calls and clone size are given by that table; D and trimming were obtained from the DNA. The data show 150,000 to 190,000 clones, about 75% seen once. V was pared by 3 bases and J by 5 bases, with 17 bases between. The CDR3 runs to 15 residues. CDR1 and CDR2 (germline): SEHNR, FQNEAQ (reference sequence). Notes on this clone: Its antigen is still unknown.

Sequencing was performed on PBMCs. The V gene is TRBV7-9, the J gene TRBJ2-7; perhaps TRBD1 as D (7 bases). The receptor was derived from a man between 18 and 35 years old in good health and CMV-seronegative. As DNA, the CDR3 is TGTGCCAGCAGCTTCGACAGGGCCTGGGGGGACGAGCAGTACTTC. Residues: CASSFDRAWGDEQYF.